This TCR beta chain was recovered during a study of T cell responses to AZD1222 COVID-19 vaccine. Study-wide results and caveats: CD4 TCRs linked to vaccination spanned spike, dominating at 160-218 and 743-854.

The CDR3 spans 12 residues. Trimming took 1 base from V and 5 from J, leaving 6 bases between them. Germline V lookup: CDR1 SGHTA, CDR2 FQGNSA. Clones were sequenced by immunoSEQ multiplex PCR, and TCRdb holds only the in-frame ones, with some missing. In the table there are about 120,000 clones, over 75% of which are singletons. On this clone itself: Antigen: not known.

This sequence originates from an adult who received the MenACWY meningococcal vaccine as a control. The material sequenced was peripheral blood, taken 28 days after the second dose of the MenACWY control vaccine. The rearrangement joins TRBV7-2 to TRBJ2-7; D ambiguous. The CDR3 spells CASSLEGNEQYF. The DNA for the CDR3 is TGTGCCAGCAGCTTAGAAGGGAACGAGCAGTACTTC.